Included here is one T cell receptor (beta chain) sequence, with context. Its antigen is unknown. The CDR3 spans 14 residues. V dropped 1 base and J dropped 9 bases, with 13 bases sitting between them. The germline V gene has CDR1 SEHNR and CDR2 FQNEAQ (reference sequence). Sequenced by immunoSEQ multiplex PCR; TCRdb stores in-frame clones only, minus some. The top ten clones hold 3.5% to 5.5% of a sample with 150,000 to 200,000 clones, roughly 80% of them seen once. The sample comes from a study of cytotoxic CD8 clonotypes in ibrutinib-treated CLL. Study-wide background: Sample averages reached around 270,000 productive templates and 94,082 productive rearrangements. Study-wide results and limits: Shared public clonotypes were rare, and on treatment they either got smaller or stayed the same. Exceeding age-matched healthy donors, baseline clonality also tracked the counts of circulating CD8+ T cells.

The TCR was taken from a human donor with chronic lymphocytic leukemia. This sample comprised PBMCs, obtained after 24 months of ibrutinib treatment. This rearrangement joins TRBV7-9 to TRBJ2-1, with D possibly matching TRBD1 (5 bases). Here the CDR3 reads CASSLVAGKGEQFF. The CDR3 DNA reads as TGTGCCAGCAGCTTAGTGGCAGGGAAAGGTGAGCAGTTCTTC.